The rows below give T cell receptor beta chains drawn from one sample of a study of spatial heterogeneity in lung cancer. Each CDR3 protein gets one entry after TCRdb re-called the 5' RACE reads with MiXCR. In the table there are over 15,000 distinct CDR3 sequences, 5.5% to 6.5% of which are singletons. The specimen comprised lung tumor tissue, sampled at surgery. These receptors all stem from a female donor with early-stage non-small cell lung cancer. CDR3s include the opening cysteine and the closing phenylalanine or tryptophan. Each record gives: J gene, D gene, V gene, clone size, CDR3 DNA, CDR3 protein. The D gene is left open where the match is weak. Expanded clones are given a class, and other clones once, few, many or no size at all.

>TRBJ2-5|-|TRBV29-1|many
TGCAGCGTTGCGGTGGCCAACGCACAAGAGACCCAGTACTTC
CSVAVANAQETQYF
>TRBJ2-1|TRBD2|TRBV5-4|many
TGTGCCAGCAGCACAAAACTAGCGGGAGGGTACAATGAGCAGTTCTTC
CASSTKLAGGYNEQFF
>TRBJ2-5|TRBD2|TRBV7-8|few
TGTGCCAGCAGCTTAGCGCGGGGGACCATGCAAGAGACCCAGTACTTC
CASSLARGTMQETQYF
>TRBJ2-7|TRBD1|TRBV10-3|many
TGTGCCTCCGGGACAGGGGAAAGTTACGAGCAGTACTTC
CASGTGESYEQYF
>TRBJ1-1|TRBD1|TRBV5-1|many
TGCGCCAGCAGCTTGAACGGCAGGGGGTTGAACACTGAAGCTTTCTTT
CASSLNGRGLNTEAFF
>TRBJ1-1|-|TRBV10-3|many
TGTGCCATCAACGTCGCAGGGGAGGGGACTGAAGCTTTCTTT
CAINVAGEGTEAFF
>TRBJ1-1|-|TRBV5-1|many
TGCGCCAGCAGCTTGGTGATAGGGGGAGACACTGAAGCTTTCTTT
CASSLVIGGDTEAFF
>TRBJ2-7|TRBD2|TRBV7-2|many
TGTGCCAGCAGCTTAAGTAGCGGGGGATCCTACGAGCAGTACTTC
CASSLSSGGSYEQYF
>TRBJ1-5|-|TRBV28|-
TGTGCCAGCAGTCCCTATCGGGGGGGGAGCAATCAGCCCCAGCATTTT
CASSPYRGGSNQPQHF
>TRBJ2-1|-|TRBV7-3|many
TGTGCCAGCAGCTTAATGGGGCAGGAAGGCAATGAGCAGTTCTTC
CASSLMGQEGNEQFF
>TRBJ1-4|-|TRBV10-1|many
TGCGCCAGCAGTGAGGGGACGGGACCAATTTACGAAAAACTGTTTTTT
CASSEGTGPIYEKLFF
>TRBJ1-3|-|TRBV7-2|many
TGTGCCAGCAGGCCGCAGGCCGGAAACACCATATATTTT
CASRPQAGNTIYF
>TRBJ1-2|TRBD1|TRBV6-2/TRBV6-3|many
TGTGCCAGCAGTCATGGACAGGGCTATGGCTACACCTTC
CASSHGQGYGYTF
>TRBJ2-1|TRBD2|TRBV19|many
TGTGCCAGTAGTATCTTAGGCGGGAGATCCTACAATGAGCAGTTCTTC
CASSILGGRSYNEQFF
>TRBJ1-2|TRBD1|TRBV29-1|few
TGCAGCGTTTCAAATACAGGGGGTACTAACTATGGCTACACCTTC
CSVSNTGGTNYGYTF
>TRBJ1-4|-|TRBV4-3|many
TGCGCCAGCAGCCAAGATGTGCTCTCGGGCTCCGTGGTTTGGGGTGAAAAACTGTTTTTT
CASSQDVLSGSVVWGEKLFF
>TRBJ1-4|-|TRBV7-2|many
TGTGCCAGCAGCCCGCAGGGGACTAATGAAAAACTGTTTTTT
CASSPQGTNEKLFF
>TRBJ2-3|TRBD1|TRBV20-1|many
TGCAGTGCTAGAGATCCGGGACAGGGGACAGATACGCAGTATTTT
CSARDPGQGTDTQYF
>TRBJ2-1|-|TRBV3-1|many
TGTGCCAGCAGCCAATTGGGCTCCTACAATGAGCAGTTCTTC
CASSQLGSYNEQFF
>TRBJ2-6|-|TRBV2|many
TGTGCCAAAAAGGACGGTGACTCTGGGGCCAACGTCCTGACTTTC
CAKKDGDSGANVLTF
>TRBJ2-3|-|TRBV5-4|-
TGTGCCAGCAGCTTGGGGAGTTCCCGAGCCTTCACAGATACGCAGTATTTT
CASSLGSSRAFTDTQYF
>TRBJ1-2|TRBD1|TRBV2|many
TGTGCCAGCAGTGCTGGCGGACAGGGGGTGTATGGCTACACCTTC
CASSAGGQGVYGYTF
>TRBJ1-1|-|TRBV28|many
TGTGCCAGCTGGGCGGACACTGAAGCTTTCTTT
CASWADTEAFF
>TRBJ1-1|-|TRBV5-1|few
TGCGCCAGCAGTGGTACAGGGCGGGCTTTCTTT
CASSGTGRAFF
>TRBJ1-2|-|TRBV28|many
TGTGCCAGCAGTTTGGGGCTCGGCGGCTACACCTTC
CASSLGLGGYTF
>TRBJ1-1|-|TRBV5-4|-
TGTGCCAGCAGCCTGGGGAGGGGCCGGGACACTGAAGCTTTCTTT
CASSLGRGRDTEAFF
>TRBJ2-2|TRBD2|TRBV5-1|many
TGCGCCAGCAGCTCCAGGGGACTAGCGTCGGGGACCGGGGAGCTGTTTTTT
CASSSRGLASGTGELFF
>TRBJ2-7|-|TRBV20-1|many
TGCAGTGCTAGTCCGGACCCCAGGACCTACGAGCAGTACTTC
CSASPDPRTYEQYF
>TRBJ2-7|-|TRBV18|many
TGTGCCAGCTCACCATCGGGACCCTACGAGCAGTACTTC
CASSPSGPYEQYF
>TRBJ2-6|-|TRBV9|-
TGTGCCAGCAGCGCCGGACTACGCAGTGTCTCCTCTGGGGCCAACGTCCTGACTTTC
CASSAGLRSVSSGANVLTF
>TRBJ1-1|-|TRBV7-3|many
TGTGCCAGCAGCTTAACCGGTGGGGCGCGGGCTGAAGCTTTCTTT
CASSLTGGARAEAFF
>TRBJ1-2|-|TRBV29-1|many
TGCAGCGTTGAAAAGCCCTCCAGAATCCTAAGTTATGGCTACACCTTC
CSVEKPSRILSYGYTF